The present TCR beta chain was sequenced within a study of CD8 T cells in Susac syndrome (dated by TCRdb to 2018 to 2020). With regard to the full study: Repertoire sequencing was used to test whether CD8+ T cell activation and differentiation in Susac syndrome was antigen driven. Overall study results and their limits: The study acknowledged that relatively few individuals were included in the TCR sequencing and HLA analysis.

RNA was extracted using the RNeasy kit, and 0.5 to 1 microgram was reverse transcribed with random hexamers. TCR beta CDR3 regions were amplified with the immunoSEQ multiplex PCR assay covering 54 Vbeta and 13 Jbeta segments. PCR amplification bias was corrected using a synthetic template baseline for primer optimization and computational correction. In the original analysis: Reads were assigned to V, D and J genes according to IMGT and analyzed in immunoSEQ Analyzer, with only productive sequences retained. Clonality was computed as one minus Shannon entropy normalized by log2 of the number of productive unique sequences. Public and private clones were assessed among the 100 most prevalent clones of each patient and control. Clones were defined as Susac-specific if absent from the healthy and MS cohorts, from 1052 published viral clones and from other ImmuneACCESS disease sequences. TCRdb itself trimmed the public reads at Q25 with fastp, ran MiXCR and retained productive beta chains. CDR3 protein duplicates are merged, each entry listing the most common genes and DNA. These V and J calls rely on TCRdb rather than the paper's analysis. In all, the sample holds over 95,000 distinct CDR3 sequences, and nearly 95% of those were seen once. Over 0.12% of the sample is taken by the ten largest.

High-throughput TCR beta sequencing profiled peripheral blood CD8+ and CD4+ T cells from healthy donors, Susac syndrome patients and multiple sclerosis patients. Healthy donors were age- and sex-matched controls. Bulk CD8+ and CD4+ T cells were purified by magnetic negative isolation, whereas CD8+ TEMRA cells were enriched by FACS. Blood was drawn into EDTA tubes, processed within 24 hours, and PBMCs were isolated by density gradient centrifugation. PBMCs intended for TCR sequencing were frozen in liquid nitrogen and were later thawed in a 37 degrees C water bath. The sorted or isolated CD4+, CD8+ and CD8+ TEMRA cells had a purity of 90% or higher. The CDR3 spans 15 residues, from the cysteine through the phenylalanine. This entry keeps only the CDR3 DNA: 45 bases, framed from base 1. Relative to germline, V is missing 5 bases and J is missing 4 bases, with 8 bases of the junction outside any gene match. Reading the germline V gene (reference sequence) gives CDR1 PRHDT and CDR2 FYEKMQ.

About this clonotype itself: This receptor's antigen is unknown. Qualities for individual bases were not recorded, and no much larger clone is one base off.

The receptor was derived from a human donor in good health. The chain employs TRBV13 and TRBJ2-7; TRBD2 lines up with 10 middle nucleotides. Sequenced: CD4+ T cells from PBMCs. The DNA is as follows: TGTGCCAGCAGCATTTCGGGACTAGCGTTGTACGAGCAGTACTTC. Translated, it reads CASSISGLALYEQYF.